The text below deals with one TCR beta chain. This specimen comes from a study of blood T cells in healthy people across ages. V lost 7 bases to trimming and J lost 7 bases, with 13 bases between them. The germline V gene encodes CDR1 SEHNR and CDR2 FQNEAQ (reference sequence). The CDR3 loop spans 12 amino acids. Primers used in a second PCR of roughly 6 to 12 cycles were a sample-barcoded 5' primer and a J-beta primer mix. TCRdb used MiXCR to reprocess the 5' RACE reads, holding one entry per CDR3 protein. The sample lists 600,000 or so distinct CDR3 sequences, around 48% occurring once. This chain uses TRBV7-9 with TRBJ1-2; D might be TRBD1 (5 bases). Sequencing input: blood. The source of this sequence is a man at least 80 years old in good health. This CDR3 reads CASTTGGAGYTF. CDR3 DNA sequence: TGTGCCAGCACCACTGGGGGTGCTGGCTACACCTTC.